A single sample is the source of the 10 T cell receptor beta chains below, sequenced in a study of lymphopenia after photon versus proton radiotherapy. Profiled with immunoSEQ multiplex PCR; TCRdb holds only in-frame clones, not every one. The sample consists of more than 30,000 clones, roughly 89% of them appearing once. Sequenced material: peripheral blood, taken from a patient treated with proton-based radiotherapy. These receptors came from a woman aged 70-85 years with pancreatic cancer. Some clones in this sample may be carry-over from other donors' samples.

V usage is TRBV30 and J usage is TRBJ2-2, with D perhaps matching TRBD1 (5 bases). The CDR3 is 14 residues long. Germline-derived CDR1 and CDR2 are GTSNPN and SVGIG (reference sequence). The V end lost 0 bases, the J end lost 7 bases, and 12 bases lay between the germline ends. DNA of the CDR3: TGTGCCTGGAGTGTAGGGGTAGGGGACGGGGAGCTGTTTTTT. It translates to CAWSVGVGDGELFF. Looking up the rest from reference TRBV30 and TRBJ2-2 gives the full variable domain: SQTIHQWPATLVQPVGSPLSLECTVEGTSNPNLYWYRQAAGRGLQLLFYSVGIGQISSEVPQNLSASRPQDRQFILSSKKLLLSDSGFYLCAWSVGVGDGELFFGEGSRLTVL.

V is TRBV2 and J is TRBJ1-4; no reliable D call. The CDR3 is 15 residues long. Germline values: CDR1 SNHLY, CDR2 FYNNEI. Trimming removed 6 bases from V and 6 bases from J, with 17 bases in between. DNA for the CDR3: TGTGCCAGCAGACGCACGGCTGTGGGAGATGAAAAACTGTTTTTT. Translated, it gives CASRRTAVGDEKLFF.

DNA of the CDR3: TGTGCCAGTAGGCCTAGCGGGAATACTCTAACCTACAATGAGCAGTTCTTC. Its protein product is CASRPSGNTLTYNEQFF. V gene TRBV19 combines with J gene TRBJ2-1; 9 bases map to TRBD2. CDR1 and CDR2 from the germline V gene are LNHDA and SQIVND (reference sequence). CDR3 length: 17 amino acids. V lost 6 bases, J lost 2 bases, and 11 bases stayed unmatched.

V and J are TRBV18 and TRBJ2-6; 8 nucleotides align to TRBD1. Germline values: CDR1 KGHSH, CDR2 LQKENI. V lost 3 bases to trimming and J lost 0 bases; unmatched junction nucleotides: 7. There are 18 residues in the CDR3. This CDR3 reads CASSPQQGVSSGANVLTF. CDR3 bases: TGTGCCAGCTCACCGCAACAGGGGGTATCCTCTGGGGCCAACGTCCTGACTTTC.

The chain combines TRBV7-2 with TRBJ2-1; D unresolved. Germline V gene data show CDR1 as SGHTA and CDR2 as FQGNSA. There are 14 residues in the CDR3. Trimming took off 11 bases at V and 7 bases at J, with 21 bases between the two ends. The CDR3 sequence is CAAAQATVRNEQFF. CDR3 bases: TGTGCCGCAGCCCAGGCTACCGTGCGGAATGAGCAGTTCTTC.

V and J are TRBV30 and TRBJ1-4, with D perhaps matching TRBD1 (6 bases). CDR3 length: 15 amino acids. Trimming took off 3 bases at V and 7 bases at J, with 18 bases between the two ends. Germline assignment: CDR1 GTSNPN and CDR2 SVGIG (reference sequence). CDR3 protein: CAWRYPTGYGEKLFF. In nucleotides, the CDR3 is TGTGCCTGGAGATATCCTACAGGGTACGGTGAAAAACTGTTTTTT.

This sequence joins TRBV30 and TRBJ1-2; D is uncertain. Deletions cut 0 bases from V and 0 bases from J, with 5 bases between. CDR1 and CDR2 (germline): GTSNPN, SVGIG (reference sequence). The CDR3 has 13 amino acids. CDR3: CAWSVQSNYGYTF. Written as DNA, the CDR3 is TGTGCCTGGAGTGTACAATCTAACTATGGCTACACCTTC.

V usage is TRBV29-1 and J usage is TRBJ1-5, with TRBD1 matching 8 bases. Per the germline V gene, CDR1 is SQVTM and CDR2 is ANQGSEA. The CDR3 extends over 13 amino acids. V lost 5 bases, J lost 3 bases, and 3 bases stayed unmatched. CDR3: CSVRQGINQPQHF. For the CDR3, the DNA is TGCAGCGTTAGACAGGGGATCAATCAGCCCCAGCATTTT.

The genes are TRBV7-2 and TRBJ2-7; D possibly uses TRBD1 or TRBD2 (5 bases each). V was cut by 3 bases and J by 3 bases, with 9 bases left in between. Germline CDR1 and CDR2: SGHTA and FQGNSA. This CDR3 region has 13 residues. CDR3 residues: CASSLGPLYEQYF. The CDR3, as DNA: TGTGCCAGCAGCTTGGGACCCCTCTACGAGCAGTACTTC.

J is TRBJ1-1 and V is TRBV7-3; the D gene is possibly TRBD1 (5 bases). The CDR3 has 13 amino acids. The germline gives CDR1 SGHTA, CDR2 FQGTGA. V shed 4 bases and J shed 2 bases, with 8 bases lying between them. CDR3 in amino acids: CASSSTVNTEAFF. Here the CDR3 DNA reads TGTGCCAGCAGCTCGACAGTCAACACTGAAGCTTTCTTT. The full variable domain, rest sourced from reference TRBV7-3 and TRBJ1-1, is GAGVSQTPSNKVTEKGKYVELRCDPISGHTALYWYRQSLGQGPEFLIYFQGTGAADDSGLPNDRFFAVRPEGSVSTLKIQRTERGDSAVYLCASSSTVNTEAFFGQGTRLTVV.